This T cell receptor (beta chain) derives from a study of Graves' ophthalmopathy and Graves' hyperthyroidism. V lost 2 bases, J lost 4 bases, and 3 bases stayed unmatched. This CDR3 spans 16 amino acids. This clonotype was counted ten times or more. The TCR beta CDR3 regions underwent amplification from RNA transcripts. The authors performed first-round RT-PCR with HTBI primers and then a second-round multiplex PCR. Each CDR3 protein gets one entry after TCRdb re-called the multiplex PCR reads with MiXCR. Of fewer than 650,000 distinct CDR3 sequences detected, 22% appear once; the ten largest clones hold about 6.6%.

This rearrangement joins TRBV12-3 or TRBV12-4 to TRBJ2-5, with TRBD2 matching 14 bases. Material: peripheral blood. This clonotype was obtained from a young woman with stable Graves' hyperthyroidism. Some clones in this sample may be carry-over from other donors' samples. The CDR3 sequence: CASSLSTSGRGETQYF. CDR3 DNA sequence: TGTGCCAGCAGTTTATCGACTAGCGGGAGGGGAGAGACCCAGTACTTC.